This T cell receptor (beta chain) came from a study of shared clonotypes between healthy human individuals. Findings and caveats of the study: Shared across a few donors were about 4.8% of the naive CD4 clonotypes.

Donation came from healthy HIV-negative adults that had no recent acute infections or vaccinations. Germline trimming cut 0 bases from V and 7 bases from J; bases unmatched to any gene: 11. CDR1 is SGHRS, CDR2 YFSETQ, per germline. This CDR3 has 16 residues. Regarding this clone: Its antigen remains unknown.

The protocol was immunoSEQ multiplex PCR, while the TCRdb copy is restricted to in-frame clones and leaves out a portion. The sample includes roughly 2.2 million clones, more than 85% of them seen just once. The chain uses TRBV5-1 and TRBJ2-7; 9 nucleotides align to TRBD2. This sequence was found in a young man in good health. Some clones in this sample may be carry-over from other donors' samples. The sequencing sample was made of naive CD4+ T cells from PBMCs. Sample subset: CD45RA+ positively selected. The CDR3 DNA sequence: TGCGCCAGCAGCTTGGCACTAGCGGGTGCCGGGGGGGAGCAGTACTTC. Protein: CASSLALAGAGGEQYF.